This T cell receptor (beta chain) originates from a study of T-cell memory formation after mild COVID-19. Study as a whole: TCR clusters largely stayed donor specific.

There are a few counts of this clonotype. Its antigen is not known. cDNA libraries for TCR alpha and TCR beta, carrying sample barcodes and UMIs, came from 5'RACE with constant-segment primers. Using its own MiXCR run on the 5' RACE reads, TCRdb lists one record per CDR3 protein. The sample holds roughly 200,000 distinct CDR3 sequences; roughly 10% are singletons and the top ten take roughly 3.5%. Points from the study as a whole: Within pre-infection memory, some responding clones were found, suggesting cross-reactive memory joined.

Sequencing input: PBMCs or a T cell subset sorted from them (not recorded which). This receptor was obtained from a man aged 18 to 30 who had mild COVID-19 (a few samples of this study predate the infection). Cell type and time point are not known.

CDR3 DNA sequence: TGCAGCGCCCAGATCGGCCCCCTTGGCTACACCTTC. This gives the protein CSAQIGPLGYTF. V and J are TRBV29-1 and TRBJ1-2; D is uncertain. Per the germline V gene, CDR1 is SQVTM and CDR2 is ANQGSEA. This CDR3 has 12 residues. Trimming took off 7 bases at V and 7 bases at J, with 16 bases between the two ends. Full variable domain (remainder filled in from reference TRBV29-1 and TRBJ1-2): SAVISQKPSRDICQRGTSLTIQCQVDSQVTMMFWYRQQPGQSLTLIATANQGSEATYESGFVIDKFPISRPNLTFSTLTVSNMSPEDSSIYLCSAQIGPLGYTFGSGTRLTVV.